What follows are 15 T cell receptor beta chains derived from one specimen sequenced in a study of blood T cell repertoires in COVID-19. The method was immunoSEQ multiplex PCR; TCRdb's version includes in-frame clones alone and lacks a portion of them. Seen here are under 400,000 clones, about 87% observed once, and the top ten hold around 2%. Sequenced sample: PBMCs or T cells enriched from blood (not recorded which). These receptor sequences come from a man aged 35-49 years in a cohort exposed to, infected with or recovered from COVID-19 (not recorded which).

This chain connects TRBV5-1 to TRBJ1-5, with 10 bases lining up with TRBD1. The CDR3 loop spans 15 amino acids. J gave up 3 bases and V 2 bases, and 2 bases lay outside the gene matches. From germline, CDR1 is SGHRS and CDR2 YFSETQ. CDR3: CASSFGTGVNQPQHF. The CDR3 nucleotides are TGCGCCAGCAGCTTTGGGACAGGGGTCAATCAGCCCCAGCATTTT.

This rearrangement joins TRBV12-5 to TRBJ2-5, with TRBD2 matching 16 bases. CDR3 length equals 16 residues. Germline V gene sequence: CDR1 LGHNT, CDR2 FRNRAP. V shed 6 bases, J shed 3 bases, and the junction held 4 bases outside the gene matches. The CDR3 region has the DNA TGTGCTAGTGGCCCCGGGACTAGCGGGAGGGAAGAGACCCAGTACTTC. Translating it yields CASGPGTSGREETQYF.

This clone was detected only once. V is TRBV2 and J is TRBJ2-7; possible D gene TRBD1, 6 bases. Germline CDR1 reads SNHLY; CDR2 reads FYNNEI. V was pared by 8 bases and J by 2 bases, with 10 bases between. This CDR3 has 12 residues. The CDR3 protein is CASYGQTYEQYF. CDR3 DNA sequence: TGTGCCAGCTACGGACAGACCTACGAGCAGTACTTC. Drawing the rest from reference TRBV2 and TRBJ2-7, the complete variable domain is EPEVTQTPSHQVTQMGQEVILRCVPISNHLYFYWYRQILGQKVEFLVSFYNNEISEKSEIFDDQFSVERPDGSNFTLKIRSTKLEDSAMYFCASYGQTYEQYFGPGTRLTVT.

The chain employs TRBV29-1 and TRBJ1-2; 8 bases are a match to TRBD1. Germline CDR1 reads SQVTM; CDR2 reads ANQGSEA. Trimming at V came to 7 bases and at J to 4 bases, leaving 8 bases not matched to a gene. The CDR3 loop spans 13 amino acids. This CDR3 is CSGILGTGYGYTF. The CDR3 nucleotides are TGCAGCGGCATTTTGGGGACAGGCTATGGCTACACCTTC.

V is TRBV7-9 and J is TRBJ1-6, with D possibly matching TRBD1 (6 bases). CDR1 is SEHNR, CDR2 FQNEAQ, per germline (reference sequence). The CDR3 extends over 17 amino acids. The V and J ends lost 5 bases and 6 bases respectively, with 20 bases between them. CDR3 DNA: TGTGCCAGCAGCCCCTATAGGGGGGGGGCAAGTAATTCACCCCTCCACTTT. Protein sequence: CASSPYRGGASNSPLHF.

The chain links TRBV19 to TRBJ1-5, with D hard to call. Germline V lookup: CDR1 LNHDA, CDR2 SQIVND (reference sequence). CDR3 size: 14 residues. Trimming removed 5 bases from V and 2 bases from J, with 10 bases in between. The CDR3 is CASSRGQGNQPQHF. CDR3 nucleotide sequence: TGTGCCAGTAGTCGGGGTCAAGGCAATCAGCCCCAGCATTTT.

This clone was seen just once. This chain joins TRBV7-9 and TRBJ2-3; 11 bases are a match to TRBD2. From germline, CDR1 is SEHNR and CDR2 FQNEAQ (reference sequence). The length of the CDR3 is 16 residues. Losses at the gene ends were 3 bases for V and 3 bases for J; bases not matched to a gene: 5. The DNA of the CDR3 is TGTGCCAGCAGCTTGATGGGACTAGCGGATACAGATACGCAGTATTTT. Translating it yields CASSLMGLADTDTQYF.

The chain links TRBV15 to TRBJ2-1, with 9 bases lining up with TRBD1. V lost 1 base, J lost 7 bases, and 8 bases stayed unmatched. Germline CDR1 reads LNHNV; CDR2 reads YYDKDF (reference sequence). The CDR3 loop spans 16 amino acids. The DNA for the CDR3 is TGTGCCACCAGCAGAGGGTTGGGACAGGGCGGGAATGAGCAGTTCTTC. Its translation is CATSRGLGQGGNEQFF.

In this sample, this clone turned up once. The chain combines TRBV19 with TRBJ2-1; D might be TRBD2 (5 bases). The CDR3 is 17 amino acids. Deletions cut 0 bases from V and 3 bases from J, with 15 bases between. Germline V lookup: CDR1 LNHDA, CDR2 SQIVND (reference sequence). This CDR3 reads CASSIDILGSDYNEQFF. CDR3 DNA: TGTGCCAGTAGTATAGATATACTGGGTAGCGACTACAATGAGCAGTTCTTC.

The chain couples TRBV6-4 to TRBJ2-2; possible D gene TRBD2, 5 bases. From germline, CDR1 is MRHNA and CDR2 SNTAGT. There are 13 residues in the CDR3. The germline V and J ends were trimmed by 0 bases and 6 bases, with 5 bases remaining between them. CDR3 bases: TGTGCCAGCAGTGACTCGGAGGCCGGGGAGCTGTTTTTT. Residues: CASSDSEAGELFF.

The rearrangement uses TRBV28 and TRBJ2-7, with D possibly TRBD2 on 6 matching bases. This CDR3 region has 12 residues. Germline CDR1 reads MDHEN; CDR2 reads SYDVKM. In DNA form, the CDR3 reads TGTGCACTGGGGGGAAGTACCTACGAGCAGTACTTC. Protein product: CALGGSTYEQYF. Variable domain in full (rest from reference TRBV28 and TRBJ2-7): DVKVTQSSRYLVKRTGEKVFLECVQDMDHENMFWYRQDPGLGLRLIYFSYDVKMKEKGDIPEGYSVSREKKERFSLILESASTNQTSMYLCALGGSTYEQYFGPGTRLTVT.

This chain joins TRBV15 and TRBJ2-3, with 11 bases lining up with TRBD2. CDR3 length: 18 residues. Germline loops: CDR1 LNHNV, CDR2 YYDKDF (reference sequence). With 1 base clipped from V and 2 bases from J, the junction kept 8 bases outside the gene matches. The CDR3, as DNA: TGTGCCACCAGCAGAGTCGGGGGACTAGCGGAAGACACAGATACGCAGTATTTT. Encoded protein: CATSRVGGLAEDTDTQYF.

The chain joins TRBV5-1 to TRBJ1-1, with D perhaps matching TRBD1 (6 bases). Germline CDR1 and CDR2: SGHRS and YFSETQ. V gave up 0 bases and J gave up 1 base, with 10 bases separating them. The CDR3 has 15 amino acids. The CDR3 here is CASSLVQGSNTEAFF. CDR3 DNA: TGCGCCAGCAGCTTGGTTCAGGGGTCGAACACTGAAGCTTTCTTT.

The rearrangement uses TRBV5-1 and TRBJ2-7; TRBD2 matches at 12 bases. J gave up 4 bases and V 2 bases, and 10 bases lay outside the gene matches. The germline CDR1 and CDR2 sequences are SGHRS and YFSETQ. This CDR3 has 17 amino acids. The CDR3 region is CASSFASGRAGGYEQYF. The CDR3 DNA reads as TGCGCCAGCAGCTTTGCTAGCGGGAGGGCCGGAGGATACGAGCAGTACTTC.

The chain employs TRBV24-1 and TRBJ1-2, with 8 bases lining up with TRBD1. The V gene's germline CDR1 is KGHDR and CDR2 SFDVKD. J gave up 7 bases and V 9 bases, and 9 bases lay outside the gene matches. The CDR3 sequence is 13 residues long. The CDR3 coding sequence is TGTGCCACCGGGACAGGAAACTTTCCTGGCTACACCTTC. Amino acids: CATGTGNFPGYTF.